A single T cell receptor beta chain is shown here with its context. This receptor's antigen is unknown. Per-base quality was not reported, and no clone a single base away is much larger than it. In a handful of patients from the biomarker study, CD4+ cells were sorted further to obtain CD25+CD127- cells. Lesional scalp punch biopsies and peripheral blood were obtained from alopecia areata patients. PBMCs were isolated by density centrifugation and stained for CD3, CD4 and CD8, and CD4+ and CD8+ T cells were sorted on a FACSAria. The untreated alopecia areata patients were recruited through a multicenter biomarker study. The data belong to a study of CD8+ T cells in alopecia areata (dated by TCRdb to the late 2010s). Looking at the study overall: In both human patients and the C3H/HeJ mouse model, the study applied high-throughput TCRbeta sequencing to look at T cell clonal expansion in alopecia areata. Scalp clonality was compared among normal scalp (n=4), patchy alopecia areata scalp (n=8), and alopecia totalis/universalis scalp (n=8). TCRbeta CDR3 regions were amplified by immunoSEQ multiplex PCR with 35 Vbeta forward and 13 Jbeta reverse primers. Human TCRbeta sequencing covered scalp tissue and sorted CD4+ and CD8+ peripheral blood T cells from patchy and totalis/universalis alopecia areata patients and healthy controls. RNA came from the PAXgene miRNA kit for fixed scalp, the miRNeasy kit for PBMCs, and the RNeasy kit for mouse skin. General study outcomes and caveats: Unlike mouse skin, where gammadelta T cells dominate, normal human skin contains resident alphabeta T cells that get sequenced too, which complicates analysis of the scalp TCR repertoire. Higher clonality and more expanded CD8+ clones were observed in lesional scalp than in normal scalp, particularly in alopecia totalis/universalis, a finding suggestive of antigenic drive. Compared with mice, TCR sequences shared between patients were less clear, possibly partly because of HLA diversity across the patient population.

The library was built by means of the immunoSEQ multiplex PCR assay. To provide template for TCR sequencing, every sample had RNA extracted and reverse transcribed into cDNA. First-strand cDNA was synthesized using SuperScript III with a 2:1 mix of oligo-dT and random hexamers. A synthetic immune receptor repertoire was used to measure amplification bias, and any remaining bias was corrected computationally. In the original analysis: Raw reads were preprocessed to remove errors, and CDR3 was defined according to IMGT conventions as the region from the conserved cysteine to phenylalanine. Clonality was calculated as 1 minus Shannon entropy normalized by log2 of the number of productive unique TCRs. Scalp TCRbeta sequences were cross-referenced with sorted blood CD4 and CD8 repertoires so that the CD4 or CD8 identity of scalp clones could be inferred. As stored in TCRdb, this immuneACCESS dataset retains in-frame rearrangements with V and J assigned. A fraction of the clones does not appear; measured against another copy, unresolved V genes explain less than half of the discrepancy, and the remainder lacks a known reason. The D gene and trimming were derived from the DNA, and the V and J assignments and clone size from that table. This sample lists around 8,400 clones; less than 85% were detected once. Of the sample, 2.5% to 3% falls within the top ten clones.

This clonotype was obtained from a human donor with alopecia areata. Sequenced input: CD4+ Tregs sorted from blood.

The CDR3 loop reads CASSELGREEQFF. The nucleotide sequence reads TGTGCCAGCAGTGAATTAGGGAGGGAGGAGCAGTTCTTC. The chain is made from TRBV25-1 and TRBJ2-1; 7 central nucleotides agree with TRBD2. Inclusive of the bounding cysteine and phenylalanine, the CDR3 is 13 residues long. CDR3 DNA only is kept here, 39 bases in frame from base 1. For CDR1 and CDR2, the germline V gene lists MGHDK and SYGVNS. At the junction V is shortened by 1 base and J by 10 bases; bases outside the gene matches: 4.